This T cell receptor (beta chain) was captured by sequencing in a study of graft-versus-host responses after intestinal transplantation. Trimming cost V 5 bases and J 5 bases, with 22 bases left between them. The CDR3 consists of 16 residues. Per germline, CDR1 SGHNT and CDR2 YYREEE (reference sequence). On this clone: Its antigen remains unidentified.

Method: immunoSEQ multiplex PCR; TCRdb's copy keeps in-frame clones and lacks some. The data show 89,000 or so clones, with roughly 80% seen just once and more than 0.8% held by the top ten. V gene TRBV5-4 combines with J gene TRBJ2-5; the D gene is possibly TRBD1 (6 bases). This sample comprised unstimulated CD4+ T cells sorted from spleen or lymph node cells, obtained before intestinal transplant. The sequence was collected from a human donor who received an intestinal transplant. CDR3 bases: TGTGCCAGCAGTCGGAGTACAGGGCTTAAGGGGGAGACCCAGTACTTC. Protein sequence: CASSRSTGLKGETQYF.